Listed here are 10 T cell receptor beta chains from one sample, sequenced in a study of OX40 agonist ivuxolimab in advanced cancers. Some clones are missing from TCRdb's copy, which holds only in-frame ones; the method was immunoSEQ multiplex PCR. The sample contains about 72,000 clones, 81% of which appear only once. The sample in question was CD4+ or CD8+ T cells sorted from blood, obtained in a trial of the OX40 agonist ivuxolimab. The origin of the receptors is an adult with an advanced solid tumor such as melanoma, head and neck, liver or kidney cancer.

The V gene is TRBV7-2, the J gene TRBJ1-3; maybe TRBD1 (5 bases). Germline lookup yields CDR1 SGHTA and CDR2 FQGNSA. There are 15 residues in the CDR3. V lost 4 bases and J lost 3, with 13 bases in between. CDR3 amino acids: CASSSDSGGGNTIYF. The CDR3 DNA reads TGTGCCAGCAGCTCTGACTCGGGGGGTGGAAACACCATATATTTT.

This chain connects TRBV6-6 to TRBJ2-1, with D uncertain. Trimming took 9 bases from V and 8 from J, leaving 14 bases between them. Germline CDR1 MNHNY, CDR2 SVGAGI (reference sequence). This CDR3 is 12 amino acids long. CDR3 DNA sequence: TGTGCCAGGGACCTAGGGCGCTATGAGCAGTTCTTC. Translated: CARDLGRYEQFF.

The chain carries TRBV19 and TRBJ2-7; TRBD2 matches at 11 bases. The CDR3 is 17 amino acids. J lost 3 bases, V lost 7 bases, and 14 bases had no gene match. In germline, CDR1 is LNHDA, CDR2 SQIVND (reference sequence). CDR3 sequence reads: CASTPRASGRNYYEQYF. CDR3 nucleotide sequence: TGTGCCAGTACCCCGAGGGCTAGCGGGAGGAACTACTACGAGCAGTACTTC.

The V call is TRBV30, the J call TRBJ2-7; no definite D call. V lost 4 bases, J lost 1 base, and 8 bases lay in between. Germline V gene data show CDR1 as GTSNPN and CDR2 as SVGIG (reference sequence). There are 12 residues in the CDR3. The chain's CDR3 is CAWTLGSYEQYF. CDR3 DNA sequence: TGTGCCTGGACGCTTGGTTCCTACGAGCAGTACTTC.

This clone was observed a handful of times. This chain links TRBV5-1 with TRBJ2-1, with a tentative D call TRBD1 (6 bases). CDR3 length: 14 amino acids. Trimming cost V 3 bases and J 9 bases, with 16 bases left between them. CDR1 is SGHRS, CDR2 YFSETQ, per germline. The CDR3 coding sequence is TGCGCCAGCAGCTCCACAGGGACCGAAGGTGAGCAGTTCTTC. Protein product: CASSSTGTEGEQFF.

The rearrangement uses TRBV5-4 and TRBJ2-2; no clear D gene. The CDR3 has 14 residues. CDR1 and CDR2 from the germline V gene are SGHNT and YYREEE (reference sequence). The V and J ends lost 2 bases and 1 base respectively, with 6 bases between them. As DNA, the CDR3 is TGTGCCAGCAGCTTTAAGTTGAACACCGGGGAGCTGTTTTTT. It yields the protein CASSFKLNTGELFF.

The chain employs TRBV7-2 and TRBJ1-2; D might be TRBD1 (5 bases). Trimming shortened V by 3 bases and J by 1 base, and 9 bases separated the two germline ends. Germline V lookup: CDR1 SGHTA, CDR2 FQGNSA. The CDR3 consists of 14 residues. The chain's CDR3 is CASSFARGNYGYTF. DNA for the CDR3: TGTGCCAGCAGCTTCGCGAGGGGTAACTATGGCTACACCTTC.

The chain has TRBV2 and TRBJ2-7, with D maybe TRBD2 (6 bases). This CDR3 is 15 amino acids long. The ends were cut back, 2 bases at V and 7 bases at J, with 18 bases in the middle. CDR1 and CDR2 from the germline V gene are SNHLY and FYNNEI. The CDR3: CASSENLGGLNEQYF. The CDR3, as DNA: TGTGCCAGCAGTGAAAATCTGGGGGGATTGAATGAGCAGTACTTC.

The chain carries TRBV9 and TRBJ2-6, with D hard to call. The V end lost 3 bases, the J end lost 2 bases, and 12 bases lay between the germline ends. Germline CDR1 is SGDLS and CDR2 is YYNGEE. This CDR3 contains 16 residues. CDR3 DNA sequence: TGTGCCAGCAGCGAAGGCTACCAGACTGGGGCCAACGTCCTGACTTTC. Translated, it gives CASSEGYQTGANVLTF.

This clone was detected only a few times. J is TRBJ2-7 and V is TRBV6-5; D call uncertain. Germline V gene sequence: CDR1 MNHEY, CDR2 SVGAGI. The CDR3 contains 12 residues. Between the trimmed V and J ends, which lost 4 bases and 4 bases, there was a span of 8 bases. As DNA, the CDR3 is TGTGCCAGCAGTTCGGTCCAGTACGAGCAGTACTTC. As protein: CASSSVQYEQYF.